The rows below give T cell receptor beta chains drawn from one sample of a study of shared clonotypes between healthy human individuals. Only in-frame clones appear in the TCRdb table, and some are missing; sequencing was by immunoSEQ multiplex PCR. The sample contains over a million clones, approximately 96% of which appear only once. Sequencing was carried out using naive CD4+ T cells sorted from blood. The receptors were sampled from a man aged 25 to 40 in good health. The CDR3 runs from the conserved cysteine through the conserved F or W. Each record gives: clone size, J gene, D gene, V gene, CDR3 protein, CDR3 DNA. D genes are given only for firm matches. The listing skips clone size in some rows; elsewhere it reads once, few, many or a size class.

once,TRBJ2-3,.,TRBV7-6,CASSLIAATTDTQYF,TGTGCCAGCAGCTTAATAGCGGCCACCACAGATACGCAGTATTTT
.,TRBJ2-2,.,TRBV19,CASSLATGIGELFF,TGTGCCAGTAGCCTGGCAACAGGGATCGGGGAGCTGTTTTTT
.,TRBJ2-1,TRBD2,TRBV5-1,CASSLALGLASNEQFF,TGCGCCAGCAGCTTGGCCTTAGGACTAGCGAGTAATGAGCAGTTCTTC
.,TRBJ2-2,TRBD1,TRBV10-2,CASRPPGQGLDTGELFF,TGCGCCAGCAGGCCCCCGGGACAGGGACTTGACACCGGGGAGCTGTTTTTT
.,TRBJ2-5,.,TRBV10-1,CASSERNGQETQYF,TGCGCCAGCAGTGAGAGGAACGGACAAGAGACCCAGTACTTC
.,TRBJ2-2,.,TRBV28,CASSKLKGDAGELFF,TGTGCCAGCAGTAAACTTAAGGGGGATGCCGGGGAGCTGTTTTTT
.,TRBJ2-7,.,TRBV10-3,CAISEARGTYEQYF,TGTGCCATCAGTGAAGCCAGGGGTACCTACGAGCAGTACTTC
.,TRBJ2-7,.,TRBV6-5,CASSYSKFGRTYEQYF,TGTGCCAGCAGTTACTCGAAGTTTGGAAGGACCTACGAGCAGTACTTC
.,TRBJ2-3,TRBD2,TRBV2,CASRRTSGTDTQYF,TGTGCCAGCAGAAGGACTAGCGGCACAGATACGCAGTATTTT
.,TRBJ1-4,TRBD1,TRBV10-1,CASSDTLQGAHEKLFF,TGCGCCAGCAGTGATACCCTACAGGGGGCGCATGAAAAACTGTTTTTT
.,TRBJ1-5,TRBD1,TRBV18,CASSPHPGGYQPQHF,TGTGCCAGCTCACCACATCCAGGGGGCTATCAGCCCCAGCATTTT
.,TRBJ2-1,.,TRBV5-5,CASSLFNRAINEQFF,TGTGCCAGCAGCTTGTTCAACAGGGCGATAAATGAGCAGTTCTTC
.,TRBJ2-2,.,TRBV19,CASSLAVLNTGELFF,TGTGCCAGTAGTTTAGCGGTTCTGAACACCGGGGAGCTGTTTTTT
.,TRBJ1-2,TRBD1,TRBV15,CATSRGPGGSNYGYTF,TGTGCCACCAGCAGAGGACCAGGGGGGAGTAACTATGGCTACACCTTC
.,TRBJ1-1,TRBD1,TRBV11-1,CASSQGTAFTEAFF,TGTGCCAGCAGCCAAGGGACAGCCTTCACTGAAGCTTTCTTT
.,TRBJ2-7,.,TRBV7-6,CASSLALGKGLSYEQYF,TGTGCCAGCAGCTTAGCGTTGGGGAAGGGCCTCTCCTACGAGCAGTACTTC
.,TRBJ1-1,.,TRBV7-3,CASSLTSANTEAFF,TGTGCCAGCAGCTTAACGAGCGCGAACACTGAAGCTTTCTTT
.,TRBJ2-7,.,TRBV28,CASTGYGLNSYEQYF,TGTGCCAGCACGGGGTATGGCCTGAACTCCTACGAGCAGTACTTC
few,TRBJ1-5,.,TRBV18,CASSPSQSNQPQHF,TGTGCCAGCTCACCTTCACAGAGCAATCAGCCCCAGCATTTT
.,TRBJ1-4,TRBD1,TRBV10-3,CAIGDRVEEKLFF,TGTGCCATCGGGGACAGGGTAGAAGAAAAACTGTTTTTT
.,TRBJ2-7,TRBD2,TRBV2,CASSEENSGRAGEQYF,TGTGCCAGCAGTGAGGAAAATAGCGGGAGGGCTGGCGAGCAGTACTTC
.,TRBJ2-7,.,TRBV29-1,CSVRGSYEQYF,TGCAGCGTTCGCGGATCCTACGAGCAGTACTTC
.,TRBJ2-7,TRBD2,TRBV6-1,CASTLRVAGGSEQYF,TGTGCCAGCACCCTGCGGGTAGCGGGAGGATCCGAGCAGTACTTC
.,TRBJ2-4,.,TRBV18,CASSPDKNIQYF,TGTGCCAGCTCACCAGACAAAAACATTCAGTACTTC
.,TRBJ2-5,TRBD1,TRBV5-6,CASSPRDRGPETQYF,TGTGCCAGCAGTCCTCGGGACAGGGGGCCGGAGACCCAGTACTTC
.,TRBJ1-5,.,TRBV6-6,CASSYPGQPQHF,TGTGCCAGCAGTTACCCGGGACAGCCCCAGCATTTT
.,TRBJ2-2,TRBD2,TRBV30,CAWTSGGIYTGELFF,TGTGCCTGGACTAGCGGGGGGATTTACACCGGGGAGCTGTTTTTT
.,TRBJ1-1,TRBD1,TRBV16,CASSQTRQGARTEAFF,TGTGCCAGCAGCCAGACTAGACAGGGGGCGCGAACTGAAGCTTTCTTT
.,TRBJ1-1,.,TRBV7-2,CASSLEGRDVGVNTEAFF,TGTGCCAGCAGCTTAGAGGGCAGGGACGTTGGTGTTAACACTGAAGCTTTCTTT
.,TRBJ2-7,.,TRBV7-9,CASSSRTSSYEQYF,TGTGCCAGCAGCTCTAGGACAAGCTCCTACGAGCAGTACTTC
.,TRBJ2-7,.,TRBV7-2,CASSLVWDRTPYEQYF,TGTGCCAGCAGCTTAGTGTGGGACCGTACCCCCTACGAGCAGTACTTC
.,TRBJ2-1,TRBD2,TRBV5-6,CASSFRLAGGNEQFF,TGTGCCAGCAGCTTCCGACTAGCGGGCGGCAATGAGCAGTTCTTC
once,TRBJ2-7,.,TRBV5-1,CASSLASAVGYEQYF,TGCGCCAGCAGCTTGGCCTCGGCGGTTGGGTACGAGCAGTACTTC
.,TRBJ1-5,.,TRBV5-1,CASSRQVGDQPQHF,TGCGCCAGCAGCCGACAGGTGGGGGATCAGCCCCAGCATTTT
.,TRBJ1-4,.,TRBV6-1,CASGPTLEKLFF,TGTGCCAGCGGACCCACCCTTGAAAAACTGTTTTTT